This T cell receptor beta chain appears in the sequencing data of a study of T cells after yellow fever vaccination. General observations from the study: Post-booster repertoires contained most primary-vaccination clones again (roughly 96% CD4, about 90% CD8). The secondary response was weaker but peaked faster, day 5 versus 15. A small proportion of clonotypes was detected in both the CD4 and CD8 compartments.

With V trimmed by 4 bases and J by 5 bases, 4 bases remained unmatched. CDR3 length: 15 amino acids. This clonotype was counted at least ten times. As yet, its antigen is unknown. TCRdb independently ran MiXCR on the 5' RACE reads; one entry per CDR3 protein. Of tens of thousands of distinct CDR3 sequences listed, 7.4% are singletons. The sequenced sample was CD8+ T cells sorted from PBMCs, obtained 15 days after the yellow fever booster vaccination. The clonotype comes from a young man who received the YFV17D yellow fever vaccine. This rearrangement joins TRBV12-3 or TRBV12-4 to TRBJ2-2; 10 bases line up with TRBD2. The CDR3 DNA reads TGTGCCAGCAGTTCTAGCGGGAGTGCAACCGGGGAGCTGTTTTTT. This encodes CASSSSGSATGELFF.